These T cell receptor beta chains were read from a single sample in a study of HIV-infected children after antiretroviral therapy interruption. TCRdb passed the 3' RACE reads through MiXCR, listing each CDR3 protein once. Of fewer than 100,000 distinct CDR3 sequences in the sample, 6.9% were seen once. The specimen comprised CD45RA+ CD4+ T cells from PBMCs, pooled from several time points, sampled from a donor given antiretroviral therapy, either interrupted or continuous. These receptors were collected from a pool of human donors with HIV. Both conserved end residues are part of each CDR3. A D gene is named only where the DNA matches it firmly. Clone size appears in some rows only: once, few, many, or a class for an expanded clone.

V gene	D gene	clone size	CDR3 length	J gene	CDR3 protein	CDR3 DNA
TRBV11-2	-	many	16	TRBJ1-5	CASSLDARALNQPQHF	TGTGCCAGCAGCTTAGACGCCAGGGCCTTAAATCAGCCCCAGCATTTT
TRBV5-1	-	few	15	TRBJ1-2	CASSFGQTSMRGYTF	TGCGCCAGCAGCTTTGGACAGACATCTATGCGGGGCTACACCTTC
TRBV6-6	-	many	16	TRBJ2-5	CASSYPPGRGEETQYF	TGTGCCAGCAGTTACCCCCCAGGGAGAGGGGAAGAGACCCAGTACTTC
TRBV29-1	-	many	14	TRBJ2-1	CSVRYGAVYNEQFF	TGCAGCGTCCGCTATGGGGCAGTCTACAATGAGCAGTTCTTC
TRBV2	-	many	14	TRBJ2-3	CASSATASTDTQYF	TGTGCCAGCAGTGCCACCGCCAGCACAGATACGCAGTATTTT
TRBV2	-	few	11	TRBJ1-2	CASGLPNGYTF	TGTGCTAGCGGGCTACCAAACGGCTACACCTTC
TRBV19	TRBD1	few	14	TRBJ2-7	CASSPSDRVFEQYF	TGTGCCAGTAGTCCATCCGACAGGGTTTTCGAGCAGTACTTC
TRBV5-1	-	many	15	TRBJ1-1	CASSLAPAGNTEAFF	TGCGCCAGCAGCTTGGCCCCCGCGGGGAACACTGAAGCTTTCTTT
TRBV20-1	TRBD2	-	14	TRBJ2-3	CSAKSGVLTDTQYF	TGCAGTGCAAAAAGCGGGGTCCTCACAGATACGCAGTATTTT
TRBV12-3/TRBV12-4	TRBD1	many	15	TRBJ1-2	CASSTSDRGNGGYTF	TGTGCCAGCAGTACGTCCGACAGGGGCAATGGGGGCTACACCTTC
TRBV27	-	many	13	TRBJ1-5	CASSSLEGRPQHF	TGTGCCAGCAGTTCCCTTGAGGGGCGGCCCCAGCATTTT
TRBV5-1	-	many	16	TRBJ1-2	CASSLDLGLGSYGYTF	TGCGCCAGCAGCTTGGATTTAGGGTTGGGATCCTATGGCTACACCTTC
TRBV27	-	many	16	TRBJ2-3	CASSFRRRVGTDTQYF	TGTGCCAGCAGTTTCCGTCGGCGCGTGGGCACAGATACGCAGTATTTT
TRBV19	-	few	14	TRBJ2-2	CASNPDQGAGELFF	TGTGCCAGTAACCCGGACCAAGGGGCCGGGGAGCTGTTTTTT
TRBV12-3/TRBV12-4	TRBD2	many	18	TRBJ2-5	CASSLWASGRVGQETQYF	TGTGCCAGCAGTTTGTGGGCTAGCGGGAGGGTGGGCCAAGAGACCCAGTACTTC
TRBV7-1	TRBD2	-	16	TRBJ2-3	CARSSQGSGGTDTQYF	TGTGCCCGCAGCTCCCAAGGGAGCGGGGGGACAGATACGCAGTATTTT
TRBV15	-	many	18	TRBJ1-2	CATSRGPGLNRPLYGYTF	TGTGCCACCAGCAGAGGCCCTGGACTCAACAGGCCCCTCTATGGCTACACCTTC
TRBV6-6	TRBD1	many	16	TRBJ1-5	CASSYSQGAPGQPQHF	TGTGCCAGCAGTTACTCGCAGGGGGCGCCGGGTCAGCCCCAGCATTTT
TRBV5-5	-	many	12	TRBJ2-1	CASSLNSLEQFF	TGTGCCAGCAGCTTGAACAGTCTTGAGCAGTTCTTC
TRBV20-1	-	many	15	TRBJ2-1	CSASADALNYNEQFF	TGCAGTGCTAGTGCCGACGCCCTAAACTACAATGAGCAGTTCTTC
TRBV18	TRBD1	many	14	TRBJ2-7	CASSPMGQGDEQYF	TGTGCCAGCTCACCAATGGGACAGGGGGACGAGCAGTACTTC
TRBV28	-	few	14	TRBJ2-1	CASSFSLQSNEQFF	TGTGCCAGCAGTTTTTCCCTACAGTCTAATGAGCAGTTCTTC
TRBV5-1	-	many	21	TRBJ1-1	CASSLIGFRGRNIFNNTEAFF	TGCGCCAGCAGCTTGATCGGCTTCCGAGGGAGAAATATTTTTAATAACACTGAAGCTTTCTTT
TRBV28	-	many	12	TRBJ2-1	CASSSQINEQFF	TGTGCCAGCAGTTCTCAGATCAATGAGCAGTTCTTC